This T cell receptor (beta chain) stems from a study of shared clonotypes between healthy human individuals. The CDR3 covers 15 residues. After removal of 4 bases from V and 4 bases from J, the junction contained 7 bases not matched to a gene. Germline V gives CDR1 SNHLY, CDR2 FYNNEI. Produced via immunoSEQ multiplex PCR; TCRdb's table is partial and in-frame only. The sample records about 1,500,000 clones, more than 95% being singletons. This sequence originates from a man under 40 in good health. Specimen: naive CD4+ T cells sorted from blood. Subset described: CD45RA+ positively selected. This chain joins TRBV2 and TRBJ1-1, with 9 bases aligning to TRBD1. The CDR3 DNA reads as TGTGCCAGCAGTGTTCACGGGACAGGGCTCACTGAAGCTTTCTTT. As protein: CASSVHGTGLTEAFF. The full variable domain, rest sourced from reference TRBV2 and TRBJ1-1, is EPEVTQTPSHQVTQMGQEVILRCVPISNHLYFYWYRQILGQKVEFLVSFYNNEISEKSEIFDDQFSVERPDGSNFTLKIRSTKLEDSAMYFCASSVHGTGLTEAFFGQGTRLTVV.